This T cell receptor (beta chain) was recorded in a study of vaccination and CD4 T cells after COVID-19. Study overall: Spike peptides, overlapping and drawn from SARS-CoV-2, HCoV-NL63, HCoV-OC43 and HCoV-229E, were used to stimulate cells.

Study-wide results and limits: Convalescent patients' median share of reactive clones seen only post-vaccination was over 65%. The authors studied relatively few convalescent patients and analyzed no early post-infection timepoints.

Treatment reported: roughly 10-day PBMC culture with coronavirus spike peptide pools or control peptides (ViraFEST assay). With approximately 10 days of culture completed, CD4+ T cells were isolated by negative selection. At the Johns Hopkins FTIC core, DNA taken from cultured CD4+ T cells was sequenced by way of the Oncomine TCR Beta short-read assay. Using its own MiXCR run on the PCR reads, TCRdb lists one record per CDR3 protein. The sample lists over 14,000 distinct CDR3 sequences; approximately 52% were seen once. The CDR3 spans 12 residues. V was shortened by 5 bases and J by 4 bases, with 9 bases between the two germline ends. Germline lookup yields CDR1 MDHEN and CDR2 SYDVKM. On this clonotype itself: Its antigen is still unknown.

This clonotype originated in a human donor who had recovered from COVID-19. The chain is built from TRBV28 and TRBJ2-7; D is unclear. Sequenced input: CD4+ T cells from blood, cultured in vitro. In DNA, the CDR3 is TGTGCCAGCAGTACCTCTCCATACGAGCAGTACTTC. Translated, it gives CASSTSPYEQYF.